Following are 17 T cell receptor beta chains from one sample sequenced in a study of T cell responses to AZD1222 COVID-19 vaccine. Data came from immunoSEQ multiplex PCR; TCRdb stores just in-frame clones and leaves some out. The table has about 120,000 clones, 80% to 90% seen once. The material sequenced was peripheral blood, taken on day 0 of AZD1222 vaccination. The receptors shown here come from an adult in good health.

This clone was seen only a few times. The chain is built from TRBV7-3 and TRBJ1-1; unclear D gene. Trimming removed 4 bases at V and 1 base at J, with 7 bases between. The CDR3 is 13 amino acids. Germline CDR1 is SGHTA and CDR2 is FQGTGA. The CDR3 DNA sequence: TGTGCCAGCAGCTCAGAAACGAACACTGAAGCTTTCTTT. The encoded protein is CASSSETNTEAFF.

The chain carries TRBV7-3 and TRBJ2-2; D remains unclear. V was cut by 5 bases and J by 0 bases, with 10 bases left in between. CDR3 length equals 15 residues. The germline gives CDR1 SGHTA, CDR2 FQGTGA. CDR3 amino acids: CASSPPNANTGELFF. CDR3 sequence (DNA): TGTGCCAGCAGCCCCCCGAACGCGAACACCGGGGAGCTGTTTTTT.

The genes are TRBV2 and TRBJ1-2; D uncertain. This CDR3 comprises 13 residues. Germline values: CDR1 SNHLY, CDR2 FYNNEI. V dropped 4 bases and J dropped 3 bases, with 9 bases sitting between them. CDR3 nucleotide sequence: TGTGCCAGCAGTGTTGTTGCCGACTATGGCTACACCTTC. This encodes CASSVVADYGYTF.

The rearrangement joins TRBV7-9 to TRBJ2-7, with 9 nucleotides matching TRBD2. In germline, CDR1 is SEHNR, CDR2 FQNEAQ (reference sequence). CDR3 length: 15 residues. Trimming removed 5 bases from V and 5 bases from J; junction bases left unmatched: 10. Written as DNA, the CDR3 is TGTGCCAGCAGCCTGCCGGGACTAGCAACCGACGAGCAGTACTTC. Translated: CASSLPGLATDEQYF.

The J gene is TRBJ1-1, the V gene TRBV10-3; 7 bases are shared with TRBD1. Germline-derived CDR1 and CDR2 are ENHRY and SYGVKD. The trim removed 4 bases at V and 4 bases at J, leaving 3 bases unmatched. This CDR3 comprises 13 residues. The CDR3 spells CAISVTGTTEAFF. CDR3 in DNA: TGTGCCATCAGTGTGACAGGGACCACTGAAGCTTTCTTT.

The chain couples TRBV11-3 to TRBJ1-3; 8 nucleotides align to TRBD1. The CDR3 has 15 amino acids. Germline CDR1 SGHNT, CDR2 YENEEA. V was pared by 6 bases and J by 2 bases, with 6 bases of the junction left unmatched. The DNA of the CDR3 is TGTGCCAGCAGTCTTGGACAGGGCGCTGGAAACACCATATATTTT. This codes for CASSLGQGAGNTIYF.

V and J are TRBV29-1 and TRBJ2-1; unclear D gene. The CDR3 extends over 12 amino acids. Germline-derived CDR1 and CDR2 are SQVTM and ANQGSEA. Trimming pared 4 bases from V and 9 bases from J, leaving 13 bases between. The CDR3 nucleotides read TGCAGCGTTGCTGATAGGTTGGCTGAGCAGTTCTTC. It codes for CSVADRLAEQFF.

V is TRBV6-5 and J is TRBJ1-2; TRBD1 matches at 12 bases. J was trimmed by 6 bases and V by 4 bases; bases with no gene match: 9. The CDR3 is 16 residues long. Germline CDR1 reads MNHEY; CDR2 reads SVGAGI. In DNA form, the CDR3 reads TGTGCCAGCAGTTTTAACGCGGGACAGGGGGCTAATGGCTACACCTTC. This codes for CASSFNAGQGANGYTF.

The J gene is TRBJ1-5, the V gene TRBV29-1; 7 nucleotides match TRBD1. Germline lookup yields CDR1 SQVTM and CDR2 ANQGSEA. The CDR3 is made up of 12 amino acids. Trimming cost V 4 bases and J 5 bases; bases outside gene matches: 2. The CDR3 bases are TGCAGCGTTGGACAGGGCGATCAGCCCCAGCATTTT. This encodes CSVGQGDQPQHF.

The chain uses TRBV7-6 and TRBJ2-7, with TRBD2 matching over 9 bases. This CDR3 is 14 amino acids long. V lost 8 bases to trimming and J lost 2 bases; unmatched junction nucleotides: 7. The germline V gene encodes CDR1 SGHVS and CDR2 FNYEAQ. The CDR3 DNA reads TGTGCCAGCGGCCTTAGCGGGGGCACCTACGAGCAGTACTTC. Translation: CASGLSGGTYEQYF.

The V and J genes are TRBV2 and TRBJ2-7; 14 nucleotides align to TRBD2. This CDR3 spans 14 amino acids. The trim removed 8 bases at V and 5 bases at J, leaving 5 bases unmatched. CDR1 SNHLY and CDR2 FYNNEI come from the germline V gene. Here the CDR3 reads CASVGLAGVHEQYF. The CDR3 bases are TGTGCCAGCGTGGGACTAGCGGGAGTCCACGAGCAGTACTTC. The whole variable domain, remainder taken from reference TRBV2 and TRBJ2-7, is EPEVTQTPSHQVTQMGQEVILRCVPISNHLYFYWYRQILGQKVEFLVSFYNNEISEKSEIFDDQFSVERPDGSNFTLKIRSTKLEDSAMYFCASVGLAGVHEQYFGPGTRLTVT.

The rearrangement joins TRBV7-9 to TRBJ1-4; 7 bases fit TRBD1. This CDR3 contains 16 residues. The ends lost 4 bases at V and 2 bases at J; junction bases unmatched: 7. The germline CDR1 and CDR2 sequences are SEHNR and FQNEAQ (reference sequence). The CDR3 here is CASSSPTRGTNEKLFF. The CDR3 nucleotides read TGTGCCAGCAGCTCACCTACCAGGGGGACTAATGAAAAACTGTTTTTT.

The chain has TRBV10-3 and TRBJ2-7, with 12 bases fitting TRBD2. The CDR3 loop spans 15 amino acids. Losses at the gene ends were 4 bases for V and 7 bases for J; bases not matched to a gene: 8. Germline CDR1 is ENHRY and CDR2 is SYGVKD. The DNA for the CDR3 is TGTGCCATCAGTGCGTCTAGCGGGAGGGCCGGGGAGCAGTACTTC. Its protein product is CAISASSGRAGEQYF.

The CDR3 loop is CASSRDRARTNEKLFF. For the CDR3, the DNA is TGTGCCAGTAGTAGGGACCGCGCGCGGACTAATGAAAAACTGTTTTTT. The chain recombines TRBV19 with TRBJ1-4, with D possibly being TRBD1 (5 bases). V shed 4 bases and J shed 2 bases, with 14 bases lying between them. The CDR3 consists of 16 residues. Germline V gives CDR1 LNHDA, CDR2 SQIVND (reference sequence). The full variable domain, completed using reference TRBV19 and TRBJ1-4, is DGGITQSPKYLFRKEGQNVTLSCEQNLNHDAMYWYRQDPGQGLRLIYYSQIVNDFQKGDIAEGYSVSREKKESFPLTVTSAQKNPTAFYLCASSRDRARTNEKLFFGSGTQLSVL.

This chain connects TRBV4-3 to TRBJ2-3; 10 nucleotides align to TRBD2. Germline V gives CDR1 LGHNA, CDR2 YSLEER. V trimming: 1 base; J trimming: 1 base; junction bases outside the gene matches: 2. The CDR3 length is 16 residues. Here the CDR3 reads CASSQGAGGGTDTQYF. Written as DNA, the CDR3 is TGCGCCAGCAGCCAAGGAGCGGGAGGGGGCACAGATACGCAGTATTTT.

The J gene is TRBJ2-7, the V gene TRBV19; TRBD1 matches 7 bases. Germline V gene sequence: CDR1 LNHDA, CDR2 SQIVND (reference sequence). Trimming removed 3 bases from V and 3 bases from J; junction bases left unmatched: 5. The CDR3 is 14 amino acids. CDR3 sequence reads: CASSMMTGIYEQYF. DNA for the CDR3: TGTGCCAGTAGTATGATGACAGGGATCTACGAGCAGTACTTC.

The V gene is TRBV19, the J gene TRBJ1-4, with 7 bases fitting TRBD1. Germline V lookup: CDR1 LNHDA, CDR2 SQIVND (reference sequence). This CDR3 is built from 14 residues. The V gene end was trimmed by 5 bases and the J gene end by 7 bases; junction bases not matched to a gene: 7. The CDR3 region is CASSPPGGIEKLFF. The CDR3 coding sequence is TGTGCCAGTAGTCCTCCAGGGGGGATTGAAAAACTGTTTTTT.